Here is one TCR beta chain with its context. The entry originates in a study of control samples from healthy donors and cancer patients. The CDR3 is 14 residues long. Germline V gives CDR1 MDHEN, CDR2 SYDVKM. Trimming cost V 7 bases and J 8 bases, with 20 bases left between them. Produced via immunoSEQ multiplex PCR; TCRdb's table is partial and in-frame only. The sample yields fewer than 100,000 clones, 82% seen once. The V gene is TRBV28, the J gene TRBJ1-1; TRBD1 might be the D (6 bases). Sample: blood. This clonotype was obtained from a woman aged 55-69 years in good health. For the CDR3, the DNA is TGTGCCAGCACTCTCTCCAGGGGCCGGGCCGAAGCTTTCTTT. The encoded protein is CASTLSRGRAEAFF.